This is a list of T cell receptor beta chains from one sample in a study of blood T cells in healthy people across ages. From the 5' RACE reads, TCRdb called clonotypes with MiXCR, one entry per CDR3 protein. The repertoire includes about 800,000 distinct CDR3 sequences, roughly 64% of them detected once, and 22% sits in the top ten. The sequenced sample consisted of blood. The receptors were gathered from a man aged 25-40 years in good health. The CDR3 runs from the conserved cysteine through the conserved F or W. Each record gives: J gene, clone size, V gene, D gene, CDR3 length, CDR3 DNA, CDR3 protein. D genes are given only for firm matches. Expanded clones are given a class, and other clones once, few, many or no size at all.

>TRBJ2-7|.|TRBV20-1|TRBD2|15
TGCAGTGCTAGAGATCAGGGCGGGAGAGGTTACGAGCAGTACTTC
CSARDQGGRGYEQYF
>TRBJ2-7|.|TRBV20-1|TRBD2|15
TGCAGTGCTAGCCCCGGACTAGCGTCAACCTACGAGCAGTACTTC
CSASPGLASTYEQYF
>TRBJ1-2|.|TRBV12-3/TRBV12-4|TRBD1|11
TGTGCCAGCAGTGGCAGGGGGGGCTACACCTTC
CASSGRGGYTF
>TRBJ1-2|.|TRBV7-9|.|12
TGTGCCAGCAGCTTAGATTCGCATGGCTACACCTTC
CASSLDSHGYTF
>TRBJ1-5|.|TRBV7-3|TRBD1|15
TGTGCCAGCAGCCCCGACAGGGAAGAAATTCAGCCCCAGCATTTT
CASSPDREEIQPQHF
>TRBJ1-2|.|TRBV7-2|TRBD1|15
TGTGCCAGCAGCTTAATAACAGGGGGCGCAAGGGGCTACACCTTC
CASSLITGGARGYTF
>TRBJ1-1|.|TRBV5-1|.|15
TGCGCCAGCAGCTTGGGGGCAGGGATGAACACTGAAGCTTTGTTT
CASSLGAGMNTEALF
>TRBJ2-7|.|TRBV20-1|.|16
TGCAGTGCTAGACATTATCCAACTCAAGGATCCTACGAGCAGTACTTC
CSARHYPTQGSYEQYF
>TRBJ2-7|.|TRBV5-1|.|13
TGCGCCAGCAGCCGTAGCGACCCCTACGAGCAGTACTTC
CASSRSDPYEQYF
>TRBJ1-2|.|TRBV19|.|12
TGTGCCAGTAGTACGCTACCCGGGGGCTACACCTTC
CASSTLPGGYTF
>TRBJ2-1|many|TRBV12-3/TRBV12-4|.|14
TGTGCCAGCAGGGAGGGGGCGGCGGGCAATGAGCAGTTCTTC
CASREGAAGNEQFF
>TRBJ2-5|.|TRBV12-3/TRBV12-4|TRBD1|13
TGTGCCAGCAGACAAACCGGGACAGGAGGCCAGTACTTC
CASRQTGTGGQYF
>TRBJ2-5|.|TRBV6-5|.|16
TGTGCCAGCAGTTACTCGACCAGAGGAGCACAAGAGACCCAGTACTTC
CASSYSTRGAQETQYF
>TRBJ1-4|.|TRBV6-6|TRBD1|13
TGTGCCAGCAGGAGAGACAGGGATGAAAAACTGTTTTTT
CASRRDRDEKLFF
>TRBJ2-1|.|TRBV7-7|.|14
TGTGCTAGCAGCCACCCATCCTCGGGAGAGACCCAGTTCTTC
CASSHPSSGETQFF
>TRBJ2-5|.|TRBV21-1|.|14
TGTGCCAGCAGACGGCGGGGATGGCAAGAGACCCAGTACTTC
CASRRRGWQETQYF
>TRBJ1-2|.|TRBV6-5|TRBD1|13
TGTGCCAGCAGGGTTACAGGGGACTATGGCTACACCTTC
CASRVTGDYGYTF
>TRBJ1-6|few|TRBV10-3|TRBD1|16
TGTGCCATCAGTGTGGGACAGCTCTGGAATAATTCACCCCTCCACTTT
CAISVGQLWNNSPLHF
>TRBJ2-1|few|TRBV10-3|.|14
TGTGCCATCAGTGAGCCCACCCTATACAATGAGCAGTTCTTC
CAISEPTLYNEQFF
>TRBJ2-1|few|TRBV4-1|.|14
TGCGCCAGCAGCCACCAAGGAGGGGGCTGGGAGCAGTTCTTC
CASSHQGGGWEQFF
>TRBJ2-4|.|TRBV6-2/TRBV6-3|TRBD1|14
TGTGCCAGCAGTTCGCCGGGACAGGGGGAAGAGCAGTACTTC
CASSSPGQGEEQYF
>TRBJ2-7|.|TRBV13|TRBD2|18
TGTGCCAGCAGCCGTCCCGGGACTAGCGGGAGTGGGGGGGGCGAGCAGTACTTC
CASSRPGTSGSGGGEQYF
>TRBJ2-4|few|TRBV10-2|TRBD2|15
TGCGCCAGCAGAGGACTAGCGGGGGCCAAAAACATTCAGTACTTC
CASRGLAGAKNIQYF
>TRBJ1-2|once|TRBV7-2|.|13
TGTGCCAGCAGCCTAGAGCCCCGGCATGGCTACACCTTC
CASSLEPRHGYTF
>TRBJ1-2|few|TRBV20-1|.|12
TGCAGTGCTAGTCGCACCGCCGGTGGCTACACCTTC
CSASRTAGGYTF
>TRBJ2-3|.|TRBV7-2|TRBD1|16
TGTGCCAGCAGCCTAAGGGGGACAGGGAGAACAGATACGCAGTATTTT
CASSLRGTGRTDTQYF
>TRBJ2-5|many|TRBV7-9|.|11
TGTGCCAGCAACCTTCTGGGAGCCCAGTACTTC
CASNLLGAQYF
>TRBJ1-2|.|TRBV29-1|TRBD1|13
TGCAGCGTTGGGGACAGGGAATTATATGGCTACACCTTC
CSVGDRELYGYTF
>TRBJ2-3|once|TRBV7-2|.|14
TGTGCCAGCAGCTTAGACTGGAGAGCAGATACGCAGTATTTT
CASSLDWRADTQYF
>TRBJ2-5|.|TRBV19|TRBD2|14
TGTGCCAGTAGTGGACTAGCGGGAGTAGAGACCCAGTACTTC
CASSGLAGVETQYF
>TRBJ1-1|few|TRBV29-1|TRBD1|13
TGCAGCGGACGGGACAGGGAGAACACTGAAGCTTTCTTT
CSGRDRENTEAFF
>TRBJ2-3|.|TRBV12-3/TRBV12-4|TRBD2|12
TGTGCCAGCAGTCTGGCCGGGACTAGCCAGTATTTT
CASSLAGTSQYF
>TRBJ2-1|.|TRBV7-3|TRBD2|16
TGTGCCAGCAGCCGGAGCCTAGCGGGAGCTAGAAATGAGCAGTTCTTC
CASSRSLAGARNEQFF
>TRBJ2-3|.|TRBV3-1|TRBD1|15
TGTGCCAGCAGCCAAGATCTACAGGGGAGAGGTACGCAGTATTTT
CASSQDLQGRGTQYF
>TRBJ2-1|.|TRBV25-1|.|16
TGTGCCAGCAGTGAAATTGAGGGTACCCCTTACAATGAGCAGTTCTTC
CASSEIEGTPYNEQFF
>TRBJ2-7|few|TRBV20-1|TRBD2|14
TGCAGTGCTAGTATACGACTAGCAGGCAACGAGCAGTACTTC
CSASIRLAGNEQYF
>TRBJ2-7|many|TRBV7-2|.|15
TGTGCCAGCAGCTTAGTGTGGGGCAGAGAGAGTCGTTTGTACTTC
CASSLVWGRESRLYF
>TRBJ1-3|.|TRBV10-3|.|20
TGTGCCATCCGAACCTGGGCAGGAACGGGGCTGGCGGCTGCTGGAAACACCATATATTTT
CAIRTWAGTGLAAAGNTIYF
>TRBJ1-6|.|TRBV25-1|.|14
TGTGCCAGCCAAGACAGGCTCGGGTCTTCACCCCTCCACTTT
CASQDRLGSSPLHF
>TRBJ2-3|.|TRBV10-1|TRBD1|15
TGCGCCAGCAGTGAACATGCAGGGGGAGCAGATACGCAGTATTTT
CASSEHAGGADTQYF
>TRBJ1-5|few|TRBV7-9|.|14
TGTGCCAGCAGCTTAGGAGGTGAAGATCAGCCCCAGCATTTT
CASSLGGEDQPQHF
>TRBJ1-2|.|TRBV6-5|TRBD1|15
TGTGCCAGCAGTTTCGCGACAGGGACTAACTATGGCTACACCTTC
CASSFATGTNYGYTF
>TRBJ2-7|.|TRBV7-2|TRBD2|17
TGTGCCAGCAGCTTATCTTCGGGGGGTTTTGGGGTCTACGAGCAGTACTTC
CASSLSSGGFGVYEQYF
>TRBJ2-5|.|TRBV25-1|TRBD2|14
TGTGCCAGCAGTGAATTCGGGGGGAGGGAGACCCAGTACTTC
CASSEFGGRETQYF
>TRBJ2-5|.|TRBV4-2|TRBD2|14
TGTGCCAGCAGCCAAGGGGGACTAAGAGAGACCCAGTACTTC
CASSQGGLRETQYF
>TRBJ2-3|.|TRBV29-1|TRBD2|15
TGCAGCGTTGCGGAAGGACTAGCGGGTCTATATACGCAGTATTTT
CSVAEGLAGLYTQYF
>TRBJ2-7|.|TRBV15|.|14
TGTGCCACCAGCAGGAGGGGACCACCCTACGAGCAGTACTTC
CATSRRGPPYEQYF
>TRBJ1-4|.|TRBV12-3/TRBV12-4|.|15
TGTGCCAGCTCTCCTGGGGCGGTCAGTAATGAAAAACTGTTTTTT
CASSPGAVSNEKLFF
>TRBJ1-2|.|TRBV6-6|.|15
TGTGCCAGCAGTTACGGGGGAGGGGGAGGGTATGGCTACACCTTC
CASSYGGGGGYGYTF
>TRBJ2-7|few|TRBV7-2|TRBD1|13
TGTGCCAGCAGCTCTGACAGGGGAAACGAGCAGTACTTC
CASSSDRGNEQYF